The 17 T cell receptor beta chains below come from one sample, sequenced in a study of T-cell memory formation after mild COVID-19. TCRdb fed the 5' RACE reads into MiXCR, producing one record per CDR3 protein. The sample has 150,000 to 200,000 distinct CDR3 sequences, 20% to 25% seen once. Source material: PBMCs or a T cell subset sorted from them (not recorded which). The receptors originated from an adult woman who had mild COVID-19 (a few samples of this study predate the infection). Cell type and time point are not known.

The gene calls are TRBV4-1 and TRBJ1-5; TRBD1 agrees at 7 bases. Germline assignment: CDR1 MGHRA and CDR2 YSYEKL. The V gene end was trimmed by 8 bases and the J gene end by 0 bases; junction bases not matched to a gene: 7. The CDR3 runs 15 residues. The CDR3 spells CASGLRGLSNQPQHF. CDR3 DNA sequence: TGCGCCAGCGGCTTAAGGGGGCTTAGCAATCAGCCCCAGCATTTT.

This clonotype was seen a few times. The gene calls are TRBV5-6 and TRBJ2-7; D gene uncertain. The CDR3 sequence is 16 residues long. Germline lookup yields CDR1 SGHDT and CDR2 YYEEEE. V lost 0 bases, J lost 2 bases, and 15 bases lay in between. The CDR3 DNA sequence: TGTGCCAGCAGCTTGGAGGGCTCCTTGACTCCCTACGAGCAGTACTTC. This gives the protein CASSLEGSLTPYEQYF.

V is TRBV6-6 and J is TRBJ2-5; no definite D call. V was trimmed by 7 bases and J by 1 base, leaving 7 bases between them. The germline V gene encodes CDR1 MNHNY and CDR2 SVGAGI (reference sequence). This CDR3 contains 12 residues. The CDR3 here is CASKGGQETQYF. Written as DNA, the CDR3 is TGTGCCAGCAAAGGTGGCCAAGAGACCCAGTACTTC.

This clonotype has more than one count but fewer than ten. The rearrangement links TRBV5-1 to TRBJ2-5; 13 nucleotides align to TRBD2. CDR3 size: 17 residues. Germline CDR1 reads SGHRS; CDR2 reads YFSETQ. After removal of 3 bases from V and 1 base from J, the junction contained 6 bases not matched to a gene. This CDR3 is CASSSGLAGALQETQYF. DNA of the CDR3: TGCGCCAGCAGCTCAGGACTAGCGGGGGCCCTCCAAGAGACCCAGTACTTC.

The chain's CDR3 is CASSPDPGPIYNEQFF. The CDR3 nucleotides read TGCGCCAGCAGCCCCGATCCAGGTCCCATCTACAATGAGCAGTTCTTC. The J gene is TRBJ2-1, the V gene TRBV4-3, with unresolved D. Germline values: CDR1 LGHNA, CDR2 YSLEER. The CDR3 runs to 16 residues. With 4 bases removed from V and 3 bases from J, the gap between germline ends came to 16 bases.

In this sample, this clonotype turned up a few times. This rearrangement joins TRBV5-1 to TRBJ2-7; TRBD1 aligns across 7 bases. The CDR3 runs 14 residues. V shed 7 bases, J shed 5 bases, and the junction held 12 bases outside the gene matches. The germline CDR1 and CDR2 sequences are SGHRS and YFSETQ. CDR3 in DNA: TGCGCCAGCTCCTCCGGGACAGTGGGGAACGAGCAGTACTTC. Its translation is CASSSGTVGNEQYF.

CDR3 DNA sequence: TGTGCCAGCAGTTTCCGGGACAGGGTTTCTGGGGCCAACGTCCTGACTTTC. Protein sequence: CASSFRDRVSGANVLTF. This rearrangement joins TRBV7-2 to TRBJ2-6; TRBD1 aligns across 9 bases. Germline V gene data show CDR1 as SGHTA and CDR2 as FQGNSA. The J segment lost 1 base and the V segment lost 6 bases, leaving 7 bases of the junction unmatched. The CDR3 is made up of 17 amino acids.

This clonotype was found many times. The chain employs TRBV5-1 and TRBJ1-1; 7 bases align to TRBD1. The CDR3 is made up of 15 amino acids. Per germline, CDR1 SGHRS and CDR2 YFSETQ. V shed 0 bases, J shed 1 base, and the junction held 3 bases outside the gene matches. The DNA for the CDR3 is TGCGCCAGCAGCTTGGGCGACAGGGAGAACACTGAAGCTTTCTTT. Its translation is CASSLGDRENTEAFF. Full variable domain (missing parts from reference TRBV5-1 and TRBJ1-1): KAGVTQTPRYLIKTRGQQVTLSCSPISGHRSVSWYQQTPGQGLQFLFEYFSETQRNKGNFPGRFSGRQFSNSRSEMNVSTLELGDSALYLCASSLGDRENTEAFFGQGTRLTVV.

This chain uses TRBV29-1 with TRBJ1-2; 8 bases line up with TRBD1. The CDR3 is 15 residues long. V trimming: 4 bases; J trimming: 1 base; junction bases outside the gene matches: 8. CDR1 and CDR2 (germline): SQVTM, ANQGSEA. CDR3 loop: CSVGPDRADNYGYTF. Here the CDR3 DNA reads TGCAGCGTTGGACCGGACAGGGCCGATAACTATGGCTACACCTTC.

This clonotype was observed a handful of times. The rearrangement joins TRBV12-3 or TRBV12-4 to TRBJ2-5; 9 positions match TRBD1. The junction had 5 bases not matched to a gene; V was cut back by 6 bases and J by 0 bases. This CDR3 has 15 amino acids. The CDR3 DNA reads as TGTGCCAGCAGCCGCACAGGGGGCTACCAAGAGACCCAGTACTTC. Amino acids: CASSRTGGYQETQYF.

This clonotype was picked up a small number of times. This sequence joins TRBV27 and TRBJ2-3; D ambiguous. Trimming took off 5 bases at V and 1 base at J, with 10 bases between the two ends. Germline assignment: CDR1 MNHEY and CDR2 SMNVEV (reference sequence). The CDR3 spans 14 residues. CDR3 sequence reads: CASSRSYGTDTQYF. The CDR3 nucleotides read TGTGCCAGCAGTAGGAGCTATGGCACAGATACGCAGTATTTT.

The chain is built from TRBV29-1 and TRBJ1-1; D not certain. Germline V gene lookup returns CDR1 SQVTM and CDR2 ANQGSEA. Trimming shortened V by 7 bases and J by 6 bases, and 12 bases separated the two germline ends. The CDR3 runs 11 residues. For the CDR3, the DNA is TGCAGCGCCCCCGGAGGGTCTGAAGCTTTCTTT. This translates into CSAPGGSEAFF.

This clonotype was detected only a few times. This chain connects TRBV30 to TRBJ2-7; 7 bases are shared with TRBD1. V shed 3 bases, J shed 3 bases, and the junction held 11 bases outside the gene matches. The CDR3 runs to 15 residues. Germline loops: CDR1 GTSNPN, CDR2 SVGIG (reference sequence). CDR3 in DNA: TGTGCCTGGAGCCCGACAGGGTCATCCGTCTACGAGCAGTACTTC. Residues: CAWSPTGSSVYEQYF.

Only a few counts were recorded for this clonotype. The V and J genes are TRBV12-3 or TRBV12-4 and TRBJ2-2; D call uncertain. V dropped 1 base and J dropped 3 bases, with 6 bases sitting between them. CDR3 length equals 14 residues. The CDR3 region has the DNA TGTGCCAGCAGTTTAGGGGCGGACACCGGGGAGCTGTTTTTT. This translates into CASSLGADTGELFF.

This clonotype was picked up a small number of times. The V and J genes are TRBV24-1 and TRBJ2-5; D is unresolved. V dropped 3 bases and J dropped 3 bases, with 7 bases sitting between them. Germline CDR1 is KGHDR and CDR2 is SFDVKD. The CDR3 is 13 residues long. CDR3 in amino acids: CATSDAPEETQYF. The CDR3 DNA sequence: TGTGCCACCAGTGATGCCCCCGAAGAGACCCAGTACTTC.

This rearrangement joins TRBV9 to TRBJ2-1; 12 bases are shared with TRBD1. Germline V gives CDR1 SGDLS, CDR2 YYNGEE. J was trimmed by 2 bases and V by 4 bases; bases with no gene match: 10. CDR3 length equals 18 residues. CDR3 loop: CASSSPPRDRGPYNEQFF. The CDR3 DNA follows: TGTGCCAGCAGCTCCCCTCCCCGGGACAGGGGGCCCTACAATGAGCAGTTCTTC.

This clonotype was observed a few times. The chain combines TRBV27 with TRBJ2-7, with 7 bases lining up with TRBD1. Germline CDR1 and CDR2: MNHEY and SMNVEV (reference sequence). The J segment lost 2 bases and the V segment lost 3 bases, leaving 7 bases of the junction unmatched. CDR3 length: 15 residues. The CDR3 loop reads CASSLGQGEAYEQYF. The CDR3 nucleotides read TGTGCCAGCAGTTTGGGGCAGGGGGAAGCCTACGAGCAGTACTTC.